These 25 T cell receptor beta chains were all obtained from the same sample, sequenced in a study of cytomegalovirus exposure and HLA in healthy donors. The PCR was carried out with 60 Vbeta primers and 13 Jbeta primers. Produced via immunoSEQ multiplex PCR; TCRdb's table is partial and in-frame only. The data contain 55,000 to 75,000 clones, 62% of them singletons. Sequenced: PBMCs. These receptors originate from a man between 25 and 39 years old in good health and CMV-seronegative.

The chain carries TRBV11-2 and TRBJ2-4; the match to TRBD1 covers 8 bases. The germline CDR1 and CDR2 sequences are SGHAT and FQNNGV. The CDR3 runs to 16 residues. Germline trimming cut 7 bases from V and 0 bases from J; bases unmatched to any gene: 8. The CDR3 is CASNPGGTLAKNIQYF. CDR3 DNA: TGTGCCAGCAACCCAGGGGGCACACTAGCCAAAAACATTCAGTACTTC.

This chain uses TRBV25-1 with TRBJ2-7; TRBD1 aligns across 7 bases. Trimming cost V 5 bases and J 3 bases; bases outside gene matches: 10. Per germline, CDR1 MGHDK and CDR2 SYGVNS. CDR3 length: 15 residues. CDR3 sequence (DNA): TGTGCCAGCAGTACCCGACAGGGTCTTCACTACGAGCAGTACTTC. Encoded protein: CASSTRQGLHYEQYF.

This clone was seen only a few times. This chain joins TRBV4-1 and TRBJ2-6; TRBD1 agrees at 7 bases. CDR3 length equals 17 residues. The trim removed 4 bases at V and 0 bases at J, leaving 6 bases unmatched. In germline, CDR1 is MGHRA, CDR2 YSYEKL. CDR3 nucleotides: TGCGCCAGCAGCCCACGGGACAGCCTCTCTGGGGCCAACGTCCTGACTTTC. It encodes CASSPRDSLSGANVLTF.

The V and J genes are TRBV7-2 and TRBJ1-6; D unresolved. Trimming stripped 2 bases from V and 4 bases from J, with 18 bases between. The V gene's germline CDR1 is SGHTA and CDR2 FQGNSA. The CDR3 runs 18 residues. The CDR3 loop is CASSLPWAPHFYNSPLHF. CDR3 in DNA: TGTGCCAGCAGCTTACCGTGGGCACCACATTTTTATAATTCACCCCTCCACTTT.

This clone was found a few times. The chain carries TRBV10-2 and TRBJ1-5; D is unresolved. Germline V lookup: CDR1 WSHSY, CDR2 SAAADI. This CDR3 has 14 amino acids. V was clipped by 2 bases and J by 1 base, with 6 bases between them. The CDR3 is CASSEPRSNQPQHF. The DNA of the CDR3 is TGCGCCAGCAGTGAGCCCAGGAGCAATCAGCCCCAGCATTTT.

This rearrangement joins TRBV30 to TRBJ2-1; TRBD2 matches at 8 bases. The CDR3 consists of 16 residues. The germline gives CDR1 GTSNPN, CDR2 SVGIG (reference sequence). V was clipped by 0 bases and J by 2 bases; unmatched bases: 6. CDR3 amino acids: CAWSVRAGGAYNEQFF. DNA for the CDR3: TGTGCCTGGAGTGTAAGGGCGGGGGGTGCCTACAATGAGCAGTTCTTC. Filled out from reference TRBV30 and TRBJ2-1, the complete variable domain reads SQTIHQWPATLVQPVGSPLSLECTVEGTSNPNLYWYRQAAGRGLQLLFYSVGIGQISSEVPQNLSASRPQDRQFILSSKKLLLSDSGFYLCAWSVRAGGAYNEQFFGPGTRLTVL.

The chain links TRBV2 to TRBJ1-1, with D tentatively TRBD1 (5 bases). The CDR3 is made up of 15 amino acids. Germline V lookup: CDR1 SNHLY, CDR2 FYNNEI. Trimming stripped 4 bases from V and 6 bases from J, with 18 bases between. The CDR3 DNA sequence: TGTGCCAGCAGTGTTTTCGTTTCGGGGGGGGCTGAAGCTTTCTTT. This translates into CASSVFVSGGAEAFF.

The V call is TRBV4-2, the J call TRBJ2-1, with 9 bases lining up with TRBD2. CDR3 length: 16 residues. Germline V lookup: CDR1 LGHNA, CDR2 YNFKEQ. J lost 5 bases, V lost 4 bases, and 9 bases had no gene match. The CDR3 spells CASSPGTSRINNEQFF. Here the CDR3 DNA reads TGTGCCAGCAGCCCCGGGACTAGCAGGATCAACAATGAGCAGTTCTTC.

The count of this clone is one. This rearrangement joins TRBV29-1 to TRBJ1-3; D gene ambiguous. Germline CDR1 is SQVTM and CDR2 is ANQGSEA. The CDR3 has 16 amino acids. Between the trimmed V and J ends, which lost 0 bases and 0 bases, there was a span of 12 bases. CDR3: CSVEDDLPLSGNTIYF. DNA of the CDR3: TGCAGCGTTGAAGATGACTTACCCCTCTCTGGAAACACCATATATTTT.

This clone was detected once. This rearrangement joins TRBV6-1 to TRBJ2-7; 10 nucleotides match TRBD1. J lost 6 bases, V lost 2 bases, and 4 bases had no gene match. This CDR3 spans 14 amino acids. Germline lookup yields CDR1 MNHNS and CDR2 SASEGT. Here the CDR3 DNA reads TGTGCCAGCAGTGAAAAGTGGGACAGGGGCGAGCAGTACTTC. Amino acid sequence: CASSEKWDRGEQYF.

This clone appeared a few times. The gene calls are TRBV11-2 and TRBJ2-3; 8 positions agree with TRBD2. The germline gives CDR1 SGHAT, CDR2 FQNNGV. V dropped 3 bases and J dropped 2; count of bases not matched to a gene: 7. CDR3 length: 16 amino acids. CDR3 sequence: CASSFYPGGSTDTQYF. CDR3 DNA sequence: TGTGCCAGCAGCTTTTATCCGGGAGGGTCCACAGATACGCAGTATTTT.

This chain links TRBV29-1 with TRBJ2-7, with 9 bases lining up with TRBD1. With 6 bases clipped from V and 6 bases from J, the junction kept 3 bases outside the gene matches. CDR3 length: 11 residues. Germline CDR1 and CDR2: SQVTM and ANQGSEA. DNA of the CDR3: TGCAGCGTCGAGACAGGGGGCGAGCAGTACTTC. It codes for CSVETGGEQYF.

The rearrangement joins TRBV14 to TRBJ1-4; maybe TRBD1 (5 bases). Trimming pared 1 base from V and 8 bases from J, leaving 11 bases between. CDR1 is SGHDN and CDR2 is FVKESK in the germline V gene. CDR3 length: 14 residues. The chain's CDR3 is CASSQGHQGEKLFF. CDR3 DNA sequence: TGTGCCAGCAGCCAAGGGCACCAGGGCGAAAAACTGTTTTTT. The whole variable domain, filled in from reference TRBV14 and TRBJ1-4, reads EAGVTQFPSHSVIEKGQTVTLRCDPISGHDNLYWYRRVMGKEIKFLLHFVKESKQDESGMPNNRFLAERTGGTYSTLKVQPAELEDSGVYFCASSQGHQGEKLFFGSGTQLSVL.

V gene TRBV6-5 combines with J gene TRBJ1-1; no clear D. This CDR3 contains 12 residues. The germline gives CDR1 MNHEY, CDR2 SVGAGI. V lost 2 bases and J lost 1, with 2 bases in between. The CDR3 nucleotides are TGTGCCAGCAGTTACCGGAACACTGAAGCTTTCTTT. Translated, it gives CASSYRNTEAFF.

The rearrangement uses TRBV5-1 and TRBJ1-2; TRBD1 is a possible D gene (6 bases). This CDR3 has 13 residues. The germline CDR1 and CDR2 sequences are SGHRS and YFSETQ. V shed 1 base and J shed 8 bases, with 12 bases lying between them. CDR3 sequence: CASSLRGAGGYTF. CDR3 bases: TGCGCCAGCAGCTTGCGGGGGGCTGGGGGCTACACCTTC.

This clone was recorded a few times. The chain employs TRBV19 and TRBJ2-7; 7 bases align to TRBD1. Germline values: CDR1 LNHDA, CDR2 SQIVND (reference sequence). The CDR3 totals 13 residues. V was pared by 5 bases and J by 7 bases, with 8 bases of the junction left unmatched. The CDR3 reads CASSRGQAREQYF. The CDR3 nucleotides read TGTGCCAGTAGTCGTGGACAGGCTAGGGAGCAGTACTTC.

The chain joins TRBV6-5 to TRBJ1-1; possibly TRBD1 for D (5 bases). CDR1 is MNHEY and CDR2 is SVGAGI in the germline V gene. Deletions cut 4 bases from V and 8 bases from J, with 14 bases between. The CDR3 totals 13 residues. The DNA of the CDR3 is TGTGCCAGCAGTTTCTTTGGCGCAGGGGAAGCTTTCTTT. Protein sequence: CASSFFGAGEAFF.

This clone was counted only a few times. The chain carries TRBV29-1 and TRBJ2-5, with 10 nucleotides matching TRBD1. The J segment lost 2 bases and the V segment lost 7 bases, leaving 7 bases of the junction unmatched. Germline assignment: CDR1 SQVTM and CDR2 ANQGSEA. The length of the CDR3 is 14 residues. CDR3 DNA: TGCAGCGCCCCGACAGGGGGCGGGCAAGAGACCCAGTACTTC. Protein: CSAPTGGGQETQYF.

The rearrangement joins TRBV25-1 to TRBJ1-2, with TRBD1 identical over 11 bases. J was trimmed by 7 bases and V by 4 bases; bases with no gene match: 2. Germline CDR1 MGHDK, CDR2 SYGVNS. The CDR3 consists of 13 residues. CDR3: CASSAGTGGGYTF. CDR3 nucleotide sequence: TGTGCCAGCAGTGCGGGGACAGGGGGTGGCTACACCTTC.

By share, this clone ranks as medium-sized. V is TRBV5-4 and J is TRBJ1-2; 7 bases line up with TRBD1. The CDR3 is 15 residues long. Germline CDR1 reads SGHNT; CDR2 reads YYREEE (reference sequence). With 0 bases clipped from V and 8 bases from J, the junction kept 10 bases outside the gene matches. The CDR3 here is CASSLANDRVEGYTF. In DNA, the CDR3 is TGTGCCAGCAGCTTGGCCAACGACAGGGTTGAAGGCTACACCTTC.

This clone showed up just a few times. This sequence joins TRBV18 and TRBJ2-3; 9 bases are shared with TRBD1. The V gene's germline CDR1 is KGHSH and CDR2 LQKENI. V lost 7 bases and J lost 7; bases outside the gene matches: 12. The CDR3 runs 15 residues. CDR3 region: CASFPARTGANTQYF. DNA for the CDR3: TGTGCCAGCTTCCCCGCCCGGACAGGGGCCAATACGCAGTATTTT.

The chain is built from TRBV5-6 and TRBJ2-4; D is perhaps TRBD2 (5 bases). The CDR3 consists of 13 residues. Germline CDR1 reads SGHDT; CDR2 reads YYEEEE. The germline V and J ends were trimmed by 0 bases and 8 bases, with 9 bases remaining between them. CDR3 protein: CASSLGSGDIQYF. CDR3 DNA sequence: TGTGCCAGCAGCTTGGGTTCCGGGGACATTCAGTACTTC. Using reference TRBV5-6 and TRBJ2-4 for the parts outside the CDR3, the full variable domain is DAGVTQSPTHLIKTRGQQVTLRCSPKSGHDTVSWYQQALGQGPQFIFQYYEEEERQRGNFPDRFSGHQFPNYSSELNVNALLLGDSALYLCASSLGSGDIQYFGAGTRLSVL.

The V gene is TRBV30, the J gene TRBJ2-1; 7 bases are a match to TRBD2. Germline-derived CDR1 and CDR2 are GTSNPN and SVGIG (reference sequence). V lost 2 bases and J lost 8; bases outside the gene matches: 12. The CDR3 consists of 15 residues. Here the CDR3 reads CAWSLESGALDEQFF. The CDR3 DNA reads TGTGCCTGGAGTTTGGAAAGCGGGGCTTTGGATGAGCAGTTCTTC.

The table lists this clone with a count of one. This chain uses TRBV6-5 with TRBJ1-1; 8 bases are a match to TRBD1. The CDR3 has 14 residues. V lost 5 bases, J lost 0 bases, and 2 bases stayed unmatched. Per germline, CDR1 MNHEY and CDR2 SVGAGI. The CDR3 bases are TGTGCCAGCAGTCTACAGGGGGTGAACACTGAAGCTTTCTTT. Translation: CASSLQGVNTEAFF.

This clone was seen only once. The chain joins TRBV10-2 to TRBJ1-5; D gene ambiguous. Germline V gives CDR1 WSHSY, CDR2 SAAADI. The CDR3 has 16 residues. V lost 0 bases and J 2 bases, leaving 11 bases between the germline ends. CDR3: CASSESSVAGNQPQHF. CDR3 sequence (DNA): TGCGCCAGCAGTGAGTCAAGTGTAGCGGGCAATCAGCCCCAGCATTTT.